This TCR beta chain was captured in a study of early T cells in non-severe SARS-CoV-2 infection. About the research overall: Unsorted whole-blood RNA was sequenced in bulk, leaving chains unpaired.

cDNA molecules, individually, were tagged with unique molecular identifiers. TCRdb called the 5' RACE reads again in MiXCR, with one record for every CDR3 protein. This sample has about 25,000 distinct CDR3 sequences, with around 4.5% found just once. The V gene end was trimmed by 5 bases and the J gene end by 12 bases; junction bases not matched to a gene: 9. The germline gives CDR1 SGHTA, CDR2 FQGNSA. CDR3 length: 14 amino acids. The TCR was taken from an adult who was a healthcare worker with PCR-confirmed SARS-CoV-2 infection or an uninfected control (not recorded which). The rearrangement uses TRBV7-2 and TRBJ1-6; 8 positions agree with TRBD1. Source material: whole blood. DNA for the CDR3: TGTGCCAGCAGCCCCCGGACAGGGTATTTACCCCTCCACTTT. Translating it yields CASSPRTGYLPLHF.